The sequence of this T cell receptor (beta chain) was determined in a study of read filtering for tumor transcriptome and immune sequencing. The wider study: After DNase treatment, RNA was made into whole-transcriptome libraries.

Molecular barcoded adaptors covering alpha/delta and beta/gamma chains were used on roughly 370 ng RNA. From the reads, TCRdb called clonotypes with MiXCR, one entry per CDR3 protein. The sample yields roughly 46,000 distinct CDR3 sequences, roughly 12% seen once. Regarding this clonotype: Its cognate antigen is unknown. A much larger clone differs by one base, so this may be a read error.

General study findings and limits: IR-seq captured clonotypes deeper and more reliably than RNA-seq. Roughly four fifths of IR-seq clonotypes had one read, totaling approximately 3.3% of reads; RNA-seq: about 69% and 49%.

Germline V lookup: CDR1 SGHRS, CDR2 YFSETQ. CDR3 length: 14 residues. Sequencing was carried out using a population of CD138-negative cells sorted from bone marrow. The TCR originated in a donor at least 40 years old with multiple myeloma. The J gene is TRBJ2-2, the V gene TRBV5-1; TRBD1 matches at 7 bases. CDR3 coding DNA: TGCGCCAGCAGCTTGGTAACAGGGGCCGGGGAGCCGTTTTTT. Translation: CASSLVTGAGEPFF.